Each of the 25 T cell receptor beta chains below was sequenced from the same sample in a study of shared clonotypes between healthy human individuals. Using immunoSEQ multiplex PCR, the repertoire was profiled, and TCRdb retains in-frame clones only, with some absent. The data contain over a million clones, approximately 80% of them singletons. Sequenced: memory CD4+ T cells from PBMCs. The sample's subset: CD45RA-negative fraction. These receptors originate from a young man in good health. Some clones in this sample may be carry-over from other donors' samples.

This sequence joins TRBV1 and TRBJ2-7; the DNA was not compared with TRBD2, the D call given in the table. TRBV1 is noted as a pseudogene. This CDR3 is 23 amino acids long. CDR3 sequence: CTSSQESGPGAGGLAGGPYEQYF. In DNA, the CDR3 is TGCACCAGCAGCCAAGAGAGCGGGCCCGGGGCAGGGGGACTAGCGGGAGGGCCCTACGAGCAGTACTTC.

V gene TRBV7-7 combines with J gene TRBJ1-1; D uncertain. Germline values: CDR1 SSHAT, CDR2 FNYEAQ (reference sequence). The CDR3 totals 13 residues. V was cut by 5 bases and J by 3 bases, with 10 bases left in between. CDR3 DNA: TGTGCCAGCAGCAGAATGGCAGACACTGAAGCTTTCTTT. It is translated as CASSRMADTEAFF.

The rearrangement links TRBV6-1 to TRBJ2-7, with TRBD1 matching 8 bases. The CDR3 consists of 14 residues. V lost 5 bases and J lost 6; bases outside the gene matches: 9. CDR1 MNHNS and CDR2 SASEGT come from the germline V gene. CDR3 sequence reads: CASSPRQGALEQYF. CDR3 coding DNA: TGTGCCAGCAGTCCCAGGCAGGGGGCTCTCGAGCAGTACTTC.

This chain connects TRBV9 to TRBJ2-7; D remains unclear. This CDR3 is 14 amino acids long. Per germline, CDR1 SGDLS and CDR2 YYNGEE. The V end was cut by 4 bases, the J end by 6 bases, with 17 bases between. In DNA, the CDR3 is TGTGCCAGCAGCCACTTAATGGACCCCCTCGAGCAGTACTTC. This gives the protein CASSHLMDPLEQYF.

The chain links TRBV6-4 to TRBJ1-3; maybe TRBD1 (5 bases). Germline CDR1 and CDR2: MRHNA and SNTAGT. This CDR3 contains 15 residues. V lost 4 bases, J lost 0 bases, and 10 bases lay in between. CDR3 sequence reads: CASSVGTGSGNTIYF. CDR3 nucleotides: TGTGCCAGCAGTGTGGGGACGGGCTCTGGAAACACCATATATTTT.

The chain links TRBV5-1 to TRBJ2-7; no clear D. The germline V gene has CDR1 SGHRS and CDR2 YFSETQ. CDR3 length equals 14 residues. Trimming took 5 bases from V and 0 from J, leaving 12 bases between them. The CDR3 DNA follows: TGCGCCAGCAGATTCGGAGCGAGCTCCTACGAGCAGTACTTC. Encoded protein: CASRFGASSYEQYF.

This chain connects TRBV5-4 to TRBJ2-7, with no clear D. Germline V gene sequence: CDR1 SGHNT, CDR2 YYREEE (reference sequence). V was pared by 3 bases and J by 3 bases, with 4 bases between. CDR3 length: 11 residues. CDR3 bases: TGTGCCAGCAGCTCGGGCTACGAGCAGTACTTC. This translates into CASSSGYEQYF.

This chain links TRBV4-3 with TRBJ2-1; a weak D match, TRBD1 (6 bases). Per germline, CDR1 LGHNA and CDR2 YSLEER. Trimming left V 1 base short and J 7 bases short, with 14 bases between. This CDR3 is built from 15 residues. The CDR3 loop is CASSQGAGVGNEQFF. The DNA for the CDR3 is TGCGCCAGCAGCCAAGGGGCAGGGGTTGGTAATGAGCAGTTCTTC.

This sequence joins TRBV11-2 and TRBJ2-1; TRBD1 aligns across 7 bases. The CDR3 totals 17 residues. V dropped 4 bases and J dropped 4; count of bases not matched to a gene: 13. CDR1 and CDR2 (germline): SGHAT, FQNNGV. The CDR3 protein is CASSSAVSGTAYNEQFF. The CDR3 nucleotides read TGTGCCAGCAGCTCAGCTGTCTCCGGGACAGCTTACAATGAGCAGTTCTTC.

V usage is TRBV4-1 and J usage is TRBJ2-1; possible D gene TRBD1, 6 bases. Germline V gene data show CDR1 as MGHRA and CDR2 as YSYEKL. The CDR3 is 12 amino acids. Trimming stripped 2 bases from V and 11 bases from J, with 10 bases between. The CDR3 DNA reads TGCGCCAGCAGCCAATCAGGGGCTAAGCAGTTCTTC. Its protein product is CASSQSGAKQFF.

This clone showed up many times. This sequence joins TRBV12-5 and TRBJ2-2; no clear D. CDR3 length: 17 residues. CDR1 is LGHNT and CDR2 is FRNRAP in the germline V gene. V lost 0 bases and J lost 1, with 12 bases in between. The CDR3 reads CASGLVGVVENTGELFF. The CDR3 coding sequence is TGTGCTAGTGGTTTGGTAGGCGTAGTGGAGAACACCGGGGAGCTGTTTTTT.

The genes are TRBV19 and TRBJ1-1; D is possibly TRBD1 (6 bases). Between the trimmed V and J ends, which lost 6 bases and 8 bases, there was a span of 16 bases. Germline lookup yields CDR1 LNHDA and CDR2 SQIVND (reference sequence). CDR3 length equals 13 residues. CDR3 protein: CASRRGTGTEAFF. CDR3 DNA sequence: TGTGCCAGTAGACGGGGTACAGGGACGGAAGCTTTCTTT.

This rearrangement joins TRBV5-1 to TRBJ2-2, with 11 bases aligning to TRBD2. There are 16 residues in the CDR3. V was clipped by 4 bases and J by 7 bases; unmatched bases: 9. Germline V gene data show CDR1 as SGHRS and CDR2 as YFSETQ. The DNA for the CDR3 is TGCGCCAGCAGCCCGAAACTAGCGGGAGAGTTCGGGGAGCTGTTTTTT. Translated, it gives CASSPKLAGEFGELFF.

The sample holds a few counts of this clone. The CDR3 DNA reads as TGTGCCAGCAGTGAAGGTGCTAGCGGAAGCACAGATACGCAGTATTTT. Translated, it gives CASSEGASGSTDTQYF. This sequence joins TRBV6-1 and TRBJ2-3; 7 nucleotides line up with TRBD2. The CDR3 runs 16 residues. Germline CDR1 is MNHNS and CDR2 is SASEGT. V lost 1 base and J lost 0; bases outside the gene matches: 4.

This rearrangement joins TRBV2 to TRBJ1-5; maybe TRBD1 (6 bases). Germline V lookup: CDR1 SNHLY, CDR2 FYNNEI. Trimming took 8 bases from V and 2 from J, leaving 19 bases between them. The CDR3 spans 16 residues. The CDR3 sequence: CASESGQLLGNQPQHF. CDR3 nucleotide sequence: TGTGCCAGCGAATCAGGACAGCTGCTAGGCAATCAGCCCCAGCATTTT.

The chain links TRBV7-2 to TRBJ1-3; TRBD1 aligns across 7 bases. The trim removed 5 bases at V and 1 base at J, leaving 5 bases unmatched. This CDR3 comprises 15 residues. Germline CDR1 reads SGHTA; CDR2 reads FQGNSA. The CDR3 bases are TGTGCCAGCAGCCCAGAGGACAGGTCTGGAAACACCATATATTTT. Its translation: CASSPEDRSGNTIYF.

This clone was detected only once. The chain uses TRBV5-1 and TRBJ2-7; 9 bases map to TRBD1. V lost 4 bases and J lost 4; bases outside the gene matches: 3. Germline loops: CDR1 SGHRS, CDR2 YFSETQ. This CDR3 has 13 residues. CDR3 region: CASSPDRGYEQYF. CDR3 nucleotide sequence: TGCGCCAGCAGCCCGGACAGGGGATACGAGCAGTACTTC.

This sequence joins TRBV7-9 and TRBJ1-4; tentative D call: TRBD1 (5 bases). The CDR3 extends over 14 amino acids. CDR1 and CDR2 (germline): SEHNR, FQNEAQ (reference sequence). V dropped 10 bases and J dropped 8 bases, with 20 bases sitting between them. The CDR3, as DNA: TGTGCCACCATTCCGGGACGTCGAATGGAAAAACTGTTTTTT. As protein: CATIPGRRMEKLFF.

The gene calls are TRBV28 and TRBJ2-4, with TRBD2 matching 14 bases. The V gene's germline CDR1 is MDHEN and CDR2 SYDVKM. J lost 6 bases, V lost 5 bases, and 3 bases had no gene match. The length of the CDR3 is 15 residues. In DNA, the CDR3 is TGTGCCAGCAGTCCCGGGACTAGCGGGAGAAACATTCAGTACTTC. This encodes CASSPGTSGRNIQYF.

This sequence joins TRBV9 and TRBJ1-3; D is undetermined. Between the trimmed V and J ends, which lost 0 bases and 2 bases, there was a span of 6 bases. CDR3 size: 14 residues. Germline values: CDR1 SGDLS, CDR2 YYNGEE. CDR3 amino acids: CASSVVAAGNTIYF. CDR3 nucleotide sequence: TGTGCCAGCAGCGTAGTGGCTGCTGGAAACACCATATATTTT. The entire variable domain, with the rest obtained from reference TRBV9 and TRBJ1-3, is as follows: DSGVTQTPKHLITATGQRVTLRCSPRSGDLSVYWYQQSLDQGLQFLIQYYNGEERAKGNILERFSAQQFPDLHSELNLSSLELGDSALYFCASSVVAAGNTIYFGEGSWLTVV.

The V gene is TRBV28, the J gene TRBJ2-7; 11 bases map to TRBD2. Germline trimming cut 7 bases from V and 0 bases from J; bases unmatched to any gene: 5. This CDR3 spans 15 amino acids. CDR1 is MDHEN and CDR2 is SYDVKM in the germline V gene. The CDR3 protein is CASKLAGGSSYEQYF. For the CDR3, the DNA is TGTGCCAGCAAGTTAGCGGGAGGGAGCTCCTACGAGCAGTACTTC.

The chain is built from TRBV30 and TRBJ2-2; either TRBD1 or TRBD2 may supply D (6 bases each). Trimming stripped 3 bases from V and 4 bases from J, with 15 bases between. The CDR3 spans 15 residues. Germline CDR1 GTSNPN, CDR2 SVGIG (reference sequence). CDR3 coding DNA: TGTGCCTGGAGGCTAAGGGGGGCCCTCACCGGGGAGCTGTTTTTT. It specifies CAWRLRGALTGELFF.

The gene calls are TRBV5-1 and TRBJ1-1; no reliable D call. V was cut by 0 bases and J by 1 base, with 4 bases left in between. Germline CDR1 reads SGHRS; CDR2 reads YFSETQ. This CDR3 has 13 residues. For the CDR3, the DNA is TGCGCCAGCAGCTTGGAACAGAACACTGAAGCTTTCTTT. It yields the protein CASSLEQNTEAFF.

The J gene is TRBJ2-5, the V gene TRBV7-2; TRBD1 aligns across 8 bases. Trimming removed 5 bases from V and 5 bases from J; junction bases left unmatched: 13. CDR3 length equals 16 residues. Germline V gene lookup returns CDR1 SGHTA and CDR2 FQGNSA. CDR3 DNA: TGTGCCAGCAGCACCACCCCAGGGGGCGTGTGGGAGACCCAGTACTTC. Translated, it gives CASSTTPGGVWETQYF.

The V and J genes are TRBV6-1 and TRBJ1-4, with D maybe TRBD1 (5 bases). This CDR3 is built from 16 residues. V lost 0 bases, J lost 8 bases, and 16 bases lay in between. CDR1 and CDR2 from the germline V gene are MNHNS and SASEGT. DNA of the CDR3: TGTGCCAGCAGTGAAGCGCGGTGGGGCCGGGCCGAAAAACTGTTTTTT. Protein product: CASSEARWGRAEKLFF.